This T cell receptor beta chain was found in a study of cytomegalovirus exposure and HLA in healthy donors. Points from the study as a whole: The study labeled around 160 TCR beta chains cytomegalovirus-associated. In a later analysis, productive TCRs from donors in an Asian-associated ancestry cluster reportedly carried fewer N-insertions than the cohort mean. Cytomegalovirus status was reportedly diagnosed by the classifier with high sensitivity and specificity.

The PCR contained 60 Vbeta and 13 Jbeta primers. Data came from immunoSEQ multiplex PCR; TCRdb stores just in-frame clones and leaves some out. Counted here are roughly 78,000 clones, around 60% occurring once; the ten biggest clones make up roughly 5.6%. Concerning this clone: Its antigen remains unknown.

CDR1 is MDHEN and CDR2 is SYDVKM in the germline V gene. The CDR3 has 17 amino acids. Trimming shortened V by 6 bases and J by 2 bases, and 20 bases separated the two germline ends. Participants comprised healthy donors of bone marrow. This sequence was found in a man aged 30-40 years in good health and CMV-seropositive. The rearrangement uses TRBV28 and TRBJ1-5; D is possibly TRBD1 (5 bases). Sequencing input: PBMCs. The CDR3 coding sequence is TGTGCCAGCAGCCGCGCGGCGGGAAGGGGAGGCAATCAGCCCCAGCATTTT. It yields the protein CASSRAAGRGGNQPQHF.